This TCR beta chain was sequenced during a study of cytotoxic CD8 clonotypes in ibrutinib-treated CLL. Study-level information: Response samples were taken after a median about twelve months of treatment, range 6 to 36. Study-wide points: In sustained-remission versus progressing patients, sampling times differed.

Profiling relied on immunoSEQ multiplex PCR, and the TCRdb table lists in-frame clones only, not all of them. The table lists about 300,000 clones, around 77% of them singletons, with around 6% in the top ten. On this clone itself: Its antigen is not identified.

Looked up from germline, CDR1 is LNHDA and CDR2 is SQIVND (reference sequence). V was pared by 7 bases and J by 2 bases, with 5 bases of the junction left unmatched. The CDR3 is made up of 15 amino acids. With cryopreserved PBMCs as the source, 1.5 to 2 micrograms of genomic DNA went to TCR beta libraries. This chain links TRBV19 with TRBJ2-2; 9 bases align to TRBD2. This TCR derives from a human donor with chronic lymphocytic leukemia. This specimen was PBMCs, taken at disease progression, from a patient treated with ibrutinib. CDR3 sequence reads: CASKAGGPNTGELFF. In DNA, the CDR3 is TGTGCCAGTAAGGCGGGAGGGCCTAACACCGGGGAGCTGTTTTTT.